This TCR beta chain was recovered during a study of blood T cells in healthy people across ages. The CDR3 loop spans 14 amino acids. Germline CDR1 reads DFQATT; CDR2 reads SNEGSKA (reference sequence). V was clipped by 4 bases and J by 4 bases, with 16 bases between them. For this clonotype: Its antigen is currently unknown.

Study-level points and caveats: Conclusively comparing naive with antigen-experienced cells was impossible with unsorted PBMCs.

Primed by a sample-barcoded 5' primer and a J-beta primer mix, a second PCR proceeded for about 6 to 11 cycles. TCRdb re-called the 5' RACE reads with MiXCR, one entry per CDR3 protein. The sample holds roughly 1,100,000 distinct CDR3 sequences, less than 25% seen once. These data were likewise used in another study, on T cells of mothers and their children. That investigation notes: Unrelated mother-child pairs always had slightly, but never significantly, lower normalized overlap than related pairs.

The gene calls are TRBV20-1 and TRBJ1-2; D is undetermined. This sequence was found in a girl aged 2-10 years in good health. Sequenced material: blood. This chain's CDR3 is CSAIPHQALYGYTF. CDR3 nucleotide sequence: TGCAGTGCTATACCGCACCAGGCCCTCTATGGCTACACCTTC.